These 13 T cell receptor beta chains were all obtained from the same sample, sequenced in a study of blood T cells in healthy people across ages. Through a sample-barcoded 5' primer and a J-beta primer mix, a second PCR was run for roughly 6 to 12 cycles. Via MiXCR, TCRdb re-called the 5' RACE reads, giving one row per CDR3 protein. Found here are fewer than 700,000 distinct CDR3 sequences, roughly 48% of them singletons; the top ten hold approximately 23%. Sequenced material: blood. The receptor set was obtained from a man older than 75 in good health.

A few counts support this clonotype. The rearrangement links TRBV19 to TRBJ2-7; 9 bases are shared with TRBD1. The CDR3 totals 14 residues. V gave up 6 bases and J gave up 7 bases; unmatched junction bases: 10. The V gene's germline CDR1 is LNHDA and CDR2 SQIVND (reference sequence). The CDR3 coding sequence is TGTGCCAGTAGATCGGGACAGGGTTTAGGAGAGCAGTACTTC. Its protein product is CASRSGQGLGEQYF.

This clonotype was observed a few times. CDR3 sequence (DNA): TGTGCCACGTCACAGGGTAGAGACAATGAAAAACTGTTTTTT. Amino acids: CATSQGRDNEKLFF. V and J are TRBV2 and TRBJ1-4; perhaps TRBD1 as D (6 bases). V shed 10 bases and J shed 5 bases, with 17 bases lying between them. From germline, CDR1 is SNHLY and CDR2 FYNNEI. This CDR3 region has 14 residues.

In its sample, this clonotype was seen many times. The rearrangement links TRBV7-2 to TRBJ1-1; TRBD1 is a possible D gene (5 bases). CDR3 length: 16 residues. Per the germline V gene, CDR1 is SGHTA and CDR2 is FQGNSA. V lost 4 bases, J lost 2 bases, and 17 bases lay in between. The CDR3 reads CASSSQGAATNTEAFF. The CDR3 DNA is TGTGCCAGCAGCTCGCAGGGAGCAGCCACAAACACTGAAGCTTTCTTT.

V usage is TRBV7-3 and J usage is TRBJ2-1, with D possibly TRBD1 on 5 matching bases. The CDR3 runs to 14 residues. V was shortened by 4 bases and J by 4 bases, with 11 bases between the two germline ends. Per the germline V gene, CDR1 is SGHTA and CDR2 is FQGTGA. The chain's CDR3 is CASSSPDIYNEQFF. CDR3 nucleotides: TGTGCCAGCAGCTCACCGGACATTTACAATGAGCAGTTCTTC.

The chain combines TRBV13 with TRBJ2-1; D gene ambiguous. CDR1 and CDR2 from the germline V gene are PRHDT and FYEKMQ (reference sequence). V was clipped by 4 bases and J by 2 bases, with 21 bases between them. The CDR3 consists of 18 residues. CDR3 in amino acids: CASSSPTPRPRAYNEQFF. CDR3 coding DNA: TGTGCCAGCAGCTCGCCTACCCCAAGGCCACGGGCCTACAATGAGCAGTTCTTC.

This chain links TRBV7-2 with TRBJ1-4; maybe TRBD1 (5 bases). Trimming left V 0 bases short and J 10 bases short, with 12 bases between. The CDR3 covers 14 residues. Per the germline V gene, CDR1 is SGHTA and CDR2 is FQGNSA. This chain's CDR3 is CASSLAIQGGKLFF. The CDR3 DNA follows: TGTGCCAGCAGCTTAGCGATTCAGGGCGGAAAACTGTTTTTT.

This clonotype was counted a single time. One base away lies a much larger clone, so this may be a sequencing read error. The gene calls are TRBV14 and TRBJ1-2; 11 bases map to TRBD1. J was trimmed by 4 bases and V by 5 bases; bases with no gene match: 6. The CDR3 has 15 residues. Germline V gives CDR1 SGHDN, CDR2 FVKESK. CDR3 amino acids: CASSARTGGGYGYTF. CDR3 coding DNA: TGTGCCAGCAGCGCCCGGACAGGGGGCGGCTATGGCTACACCTTC.

There are many counts of this clonotype. The genes are TRBV6-6 and TRBJ2-7, with 7 nucleotides matching TRBD1. V was clipped by 0 bases and J by 3 bases; unmatched bases: 8. CDR1 is MNHNY and CDR2 is SVGAGI in the germline V gene (reference sequence). The CDR3 contains 16 residues. The CDR3 DNA is TGTGCCAGCAGTTACTCGGGCAGGGGGTCGTACTACGAGCAGTACTTC. Its protein product is CASSYSGRGSYYEQYF.

The rearrangement links TRBV6-5 to TRBJ2-7, with D perhaps TRBD1 (5 bases). V was pared by 0 bases and J by 2 bases, with 14 bases between. CDR3 length: 16 residues. The germline V gene has CDR1 MNHEY and CDR2 SVGAGI. The CDR3: CASSYSGLQGTYEQYF. The CDR3 DNA reads TGTGCCAGCAGTTACTCGGGTTTGCAGGGAACCTACGAGCAGTACTTC.

With respect to this clonotype: It may be a read error: a sequence one base away is much more abundant. The chain is built from TRBV10-2 and TRBJ2-7; D unresolved. CDR3 length: 11 residues. Trimming took off 6 bases at V and 7 bases at J, with 10 bases between the two ends. Per the germline V gene, CDR1 is WSHSY and CDR2 is SAAADI. CDR3 in amino acids: CASSAHNEQYF. The CDR3 DNA sequence: TGCGCCAGCAGCGCGCATAATGAGCAGTACTTC.

The V gene is TRBV6-2 or TRBV6-3, the J gene TRBJ2-7; a weak D match, TRBD2 (6 bases). The germline V gene encodes CDR1 MNHEY and CDR2 SVGEGT. V was trimmed by 4 bases and J by 6 bases, leaving 13 bases between them. The CDR3 covers 13 residues. This CDR3 is CASSSGLRIEQYF. DNA for the CDR3: TGTGCCAGCAGTTCGGGACTTAGGATCGAGCAGTACTTC.

At least ten counts were recorded for this clonotype. The gene calls are TRBV25-1 and TRBJ1-2, with a possible D match to TRBD1 (6 bases). Germline lookup yields CDR1 MGHDK and CDR2 SYGVNS. CDR3 size: 16 residues. The V gene lost 2 bases and the J gene lost 7 bases, with 20 bases spanning the gap. The CDR3 region is CASSEGAGGGSGGYTF. Written as DNA, the CDR3 is TGTGCCAGCAGTGAAGGGGCCGGGGGCGGCTCTGGTGGCTACACCTTC.

This clonotype has ten or more counts. The J gene is TRBJ2-3, the V gene TRBV6-5; D tentatively fits TRBD1 or TRBD2 (5 bases each). CDR3 size: 14 residues. Trimming shortened V by 5 bases and J by 7 bases, and 16 bases separated the two germline ends. In germline, CDR1 is MNHEY, CDR2 SVGAGI. In DNA, the CDR3 is TGTGCCAGCAGTGTAGCCGGGACCGCATATACGCAGTATTTT. Amino acids: CASSVAGTAYTQYF.